The 27 T cell receptor beta chains presented below share a single source sample, sequenced in a study of blood T cell repertoires in COVID-19. Here immunoSEQ multiplex PCR was the method, and the copy in TCRdb shows in-frame clones only, minus some. The sample holds under 250,000 clones; about 88% are singletons and the top ten take 15% to 20%. Material: peripheral blood. These receptors originate from a man in his forties or fifties with COVID-19, enrolled during active disease.

The gene calls are TRBV18 and TRBJ2-1; 12 bases align to TRBD2. Germline CDR1 and CDR2: KGHSH and LQKENI. J gave up 5 bases and V 2 bases, and 1 base lay outside the gene matches. The CDR3 runs to 15 residues. The CDR3 protein is CASSPGLAGNNEQFF. The CDR3 coding sequence is TGTGCCAGCTCACCAGGACTAGCGGGGAACAATGAGCAGTTCTTC.

V usage is TRBV9 and J usage is TRBJ2-7; D unresolved. Germline V gene sequence: CDR1 SGDLS, CDR2 YYNGEE. V shed 0 bases and J shed 3 bases, with 13 bases lying between them. The CDR3 runs to 15 residues. The CDR3 protein is CASSVASTARYEQYF. Here the CDR3 DNA reads TGTGCCAGCAGCGTAGCTTCGACTGCTCGCTACGAGCAGTACTTC.

This sequence joins TRBV28 and TRBJ1-6; 7 nucleotides align to TRBD1. CDR3 length equals 15 residues. Germline CDR1 and CDR2: MDHEN and SYDVKM. The junction had 5 bases not matched to a gene; V was cut back by 2 bases and J by 7 bases. The DNA of the CDR3 is TGTGCCAGCAGTTTAGCGGACAGGCGAAATTCACCCCTCCACTTT. It translates to CASSLADRRNSPLHF.

This clone was seen just once. The chain uses TRBV5-5 and TRBJ2-5; the D gene is possibly TRBD2 (6 bases). The germline V gene encodes CDR1 SGHKS and CDR2 YYEKEE (reference sequence). The CDR3 loop spans 13 amino acids. V was shortened by 6 bases and J by 7 bases, with 16 bases between the two germline ends. CDR3 protein: CASNQREQRTQYF. CDR3 nucleotide sequence: TGTGCCAGCAATCAACGGGAGCAGAGGACCCAGTACTTC.

J is TRBJ1-2 and V is TRBV19; 7 nucleotides match TRBD1. The germline V gene encodes CDR1 LNHDA and CDR2 SQIVND (reference sequence). The length of the CDR3 is 14 residues. V gave up 5 bases and J gave up 4 bases; unmatched junction bases: 7. In DNA, the CDR3 is TGTGCCAGTAGTGGGCAGACAGGGACCTATGGCTACACCTTC. This encodes CASSGQTGTYGYTF.

The chain links TRBV27 to TRBJ2-7, with 10 positions matching TRBD2. CDR1 MNHEY and CDR2 SMNVEV come from the germline V gene (reference sequence). Losses at the gene ends were 5 bases for V and 2 bases for J; bases not matched to a gene: 6. The CDR3 contains 15 residues. The CDR3 coding sequence is TGTGCCAGCAGTCCCCGGACTAGCGGCCCCTACGAGCAGTACTTC. It is translated as CASSPRTSGPYEQYF.

V usage is TRBV10-3 and J usage is TRBJ2-1, with 8 bases aligning to TRBD2. The germline CDR1 and CDR2 sequences are ENHRY and SYGVKD. CDR3 length equals 15 residues. V was clipped by 2 bases and J by 6 bases; unmatched bases: 6. CDR3: CAISERGGGLNEQFF. CDR3 DNA: TGTGCCATCAGTGAGAGGGGCGGGGGGCTCAATGAGCAGTTCTTC.

V and J are TRBV7-9 and TRBJ1-4; unclear D gene. The CDR3 is made up of 17 amino acids. Germline CDR1 reads SEHNR; CDR2 reads FQNEAQ (reference sequence). V was pared by 1 base and J by 6 bases, with 18 bases between. The CDR3 sequence is CASSLDIATVAYEKLFF. CDR3 bases: TGTGCCAGCAGCTTAGACATTGCTACAGTGGCATATGAAAAACTGTTTTTT.

V usage is TRBV12-5 and J usage is TRBJ2-5; D possibly corresponds to TRBD1 (5 bases). Germline V gene data show CDR1 as LGHNT and CDR2 as FRNRAP. CDR3 size: 14 residues. V was clipped by 1 base and J by 5 bases, with 11 bases between them. The DNA for the CDR3 is TGTGCTAGTGGTTTGGGACAGAGGCAGGAGACCCAGTACTTC. This translates into CASGLGQRQETQYF.

This chain uses TRBV7-2 with TRBJ1-6; D possibly corresponds to TRBD1 (5 bases). Germline CDR1 reads SGHTA; CDR2 reads FQGNSA. Trimming removed 0 bases from V and 6 bases from J, with 9 bases in between. The length of the CDR3 is 15 residues. The CDR3 nucleotides read TGTGCCAGCAGCTTAGCGGCAGGGTTTAATTCACCCCTCCACTTT. Its translation is CASSLAAGFNSPLHF.

This clone was observed once. This chain joins TRBV3-1 (or the pseudogene TRBV3-2) and TRBJ2-7, with 7 nucleotides matching TRBD2. Germline V lookup: CDR1 LGHDT, CDR2 YNNKEL (reference sequence). The junction had 9 bases not matched to a gene; V was cut back by 3 bases and J by 4 bases. The CDR3 is 15 residues long. CDR3 region: CASSQGASGNYEQYF. CDR3 DNA: TGTGCCAGCAGCCAGGGCGCTAGCGGAAATTACGAGCAGTACTTC.

In its sample, this clone was seen a few times. The chain carries TRBV28 and TRBJ2-7; D is unresolved. The germline V gene has CDR1 MDHEN and CDR2 SYDVKM. The CDR3 runs 12 residues. V lost 5 bases and J 6 bases, leaving 11 bases between the germline ends. DNA for the CDR3: TGTGCCAGCAGTGGGCAGCCCCCCGAGCAGTACTTC. Protein product: CASSGQPPEQYF. The full variable domain, with the rest looked up from reference TRBV28 and TRBJ2-7, is DVKVTQSSRYLVKRTGEKVFLECVQDMDHENMFWYRQDPGLGLRLIYFSYDVKMKEKGDIPEGYSVSREKKERFSLILESASTNQTSMYLCASSGQPPEQYFGPGTRLTVT.

The V and J genes are TRBV4-3 and TRBJ1-2, with 9 bases aligning to TRBD1. V was clipped by 1 base and J by 7 bases; unmatched bases: 7. This CDR3 region has 15 residues. Germline-derived CDR1 and CDR2 are LGHNA and YSLEER. The DNA of the CDR3 is TGCGCCAGCAGCCAAGGGGACAGGGATTCGAGTGGCTACACCTTC. Translating it yields CASSQGDRDSSGYTF.

Points on this clone: The sample carries other DNA sequences with the same CDR3. V usage is TRBV30 and J usage is TRBJ2-2; TRBD2 might be the D (5 bases). The germline CDR1 and CDR2 sequences are GTSNPN and SVGIG (reference sequence). CDR3 length: 13 residues. V was cut by 1 base and J by 6 bases, with 9 bases left in between. The CDR3 sequence is CAWSAVGAGELFF. The DNA for the CDR3 is TGTGCCTGGAGTGCCGTGGGAGCCGGGGAGCTGTTTTTT.

The V and J genes are TRBV2 and TRBJ1-1, with 7 nucleotides matching TRBD1. CDR3 length: 14 amino acids. Per the germline V gene, CDR1 is SNHLY and CDR2 is FYNNEI. Unmatched junction bases numbered 13, after V lost 11 bases and J lost 4 bases. The CDR3 here is CAGRVGTARTEAFF. Written as DNA, the CDR3 is TGTGCCGGGAGAGTGGGGACAGCTCGCACTGAAGCTTTCTTT.

The rearrangement uses TRBV25-1 and TRBJ2-5, with D possibly being TRBD1 (6 bases). The germline V gene encodes CDR1 MGHDK and CDR2 SYGVNS. Trimming took off 6 bases at V and 7 bases at J, with 15 bases between the two ends. This CDR3 is 13 amino acids long. The CDR3 is CASSIQGLGTQYF. The CDR3 nucleotides are TGTGCCAGCAGCATACAGGGCCTGGGGACCCAGTACTTC. The variable domain in full, with the rest retrieved from reference TRBV25-1 and TRBJ2-5, is EADIYQTPRYLVIGTGKKITLECSQTMGHDKMYWYQQDPGMELHLIHYSYGVNSTEKGDLSSESTVSRIRTEHFPLTLESARPSHTSQYLCASSIQGLGTQYFGPGTRLLVL.

The chain employs TRBV19 and TRBJ1-2, with TRBD1 identical over 9 bases. V lost 5 bases to trimming and J lost 4 bases; unmatched junction nucleotides: 8. The CDR3 loop spans 15 amino acids. In germline, CDR1 is LNHDA, CDR2 SQIVND (reference sequence). The CDR3 protein is CASSLGQGFSYGYTF. The CDR3 DNA reads as TGTGCCAGTAGTTTGGGACAGGGTTTTTCCTATGGCTACACCTTC.

This clone was observed a single time. The chain is built from TRBV3-1 (or the pseudogene TRBV3-2) and TRBJ1-2; D unresolved. The CDR3 totals 11 residues. CDR1 and CDR2 from the germline V gene are LGHDT and YNNKEL (reference sequence). With 3 bases removed from V and 8 bases from J, the gap between germline ends came to 7 bases. CDR3 nucleotides: TGTGCCAGCAGCCATCGCGGAGGCTACACCTTC. Translating gives CASSHRGGYTF.

This chain connects TRBV29-1 to TRBJ2-4, with D tentatively TRBD2 (5 bases). The V gene's germline CDR1 is SQVTM and CDR2 ANQGSEA. Trimming removed 0 bases from V and 3 bases from J, with 15 bases in between. CDR3 size: 16 residues. CDR3 sequence: CSVEEVRGSVKNIQYF. The CDR3 DNA reads as TGCAGCGTTGAAGAAGTCCGGGGATCGGTCAAAAACATTCAGTACTTC.

The chain couples TRBV7-3 to TRBJ2-5; 8 bases line up with TRBD2. With 5 bases clipped from V and 3 bases from J, the junction kept 8 bases outside the gene matches. Looked up from germline, CDR1 is SGHTA and CDR2 is FQGTGA. This CDR3 has 15 amino acids. In nucleotides, the CDR3 is TGTGCCAGCAGCCCCTCCCCGGGGGGGGAAGAGACCCAGTACTTC. It is translated as CASSPSPGGEETQYF.

The rearrangement links TRBV7-3 to TRBJ2-1; 8 bases are a match to TRBD2. CDR1 is SGHTA, CDR2 FQGTGA, per germline. The CDR3 consists of 17 residues. Trimming took 2 bases from V and 5 from J; bases not matched to a gene: 11. The CDR3 DNA reads TGTGCCAGCAGCTTAGTAAGCGGGAGCGTTGGGAACAATGAGCAGTTCTTC. Translating it yields CASSLVSGSVGNNEQFF.

The V gene is TRBV9, the J gene TRBJ2-3; possible D gene TRBD2, 5 bases. CDR1 SGDLS and CDR2 YYNGEE come from the germline V gene. The length of the CDR3 is 16 residues. Trimming removed 0 bases at V and 0 bases at J, with 11 bases between. The CDR3 loop is CASSVAPGSSTDTQYF. The CDR3 DNA reads as TGTGCCAGCAGCGTAGCCCCGGGAAGTAGCACAGATACGCAGTATTTT.

This chain joins TRBV5-4 and TRBJ1-2; 11 bases map to TRBD1. The length of the CDR3 is 16 residues. From germline, CDR1 is SGHNT and CDR2 YYREEE (reference sequence). V shed 4 bases and J 1 base; nucleotides not matched to a gene: 6. This chain's CDR3 is CASSPDRGPVNYGYTF. In DNA, the CDR3 is TGTGCCAGCAGCCCGGACAGGGGGCCAGTTAACTATGGCTACACCTTC. Full variable domain (missing parts from reference TRBV5-4 and TRBJ1-2): ETGVTQSPTHLIKTRGQQVTLRCSSQSGHNTVSWYQQALGQGPQFIFQYYREEENGRGNFPPRFSGLQFPNYSSELNVNALELDDSALYLCASSPDRGPVNYGYTFGSGTRLTVV.

V gene TRBV6-5 combines with J gene TRBJ2-5; 9 bases match TRBD2. Germline values: CDR1 MNHEY, CDR2 SVGAGI. This CDR3 has 15 amino acids. V was pared by 6 bases and J by 5 bases, with 10 bases of the junction left unmatched. DNA for the CDR3: TGTGCCAGCAGACTTCTAGCGGGGAGGCCTGAGACCCAGTACTTC. This translates into CASRLLAGRPETQYF.

The rearrangement uses TRBV5-4 and TRBJ2-7, with a tentative D call TRBD1 (6 bases). From germline, CDR1 is SGHNT and CDR2 YYREEE (reference sequence). CDR3 length equals 14 residues. Trimming took 5 bases from V and 2 from J, leaving 14 bases between them. CDR3 in amino acids: CASRPMGDTYEQYF. CDR3 DNA sequence: TGTGCCAGCAGACCCATGGGGGACACCTACGAGCAGTACTTC.

This sequence joins TRBV7-9 and TRBJ1-1; tentatively, D is TRBD1 (6 bases). Trimming stripped 8 bases from V and 4 bases from J, with 11 bases between. CDR1 is SEHNR and CDR2 is FQNEAQ in the germline V gene (reference sequence). There are 12 residues in the CDR3. In DNA form, the CDR3 reads TGTGCCAGCGCGGGGGGCGGCACTGAAGCTTTCTTT. Its translation is CASAGGGTEAFF.

A remark on this clone: The same CDR3 also results from other DNA sequences found in this sample. This rearrangement joins TRBV7-9 to TRBJ2-3, with 12 bases lining up with TRBD2. There are 14 residues in the CDR3. V lost 5 bases, J lost 6 bases, and 3 bases stayed unmatched. The V gene's germline CDR1 is SEHNR and CDR2 FQNEAQ (reference sequence). The CDR3 here is CASSPGLAGDTQYF. CDR3 nucleotide sequence: TGTGCCAGCAGCCCAGGACTAGCGGGGGATACGCAGTATTTT.